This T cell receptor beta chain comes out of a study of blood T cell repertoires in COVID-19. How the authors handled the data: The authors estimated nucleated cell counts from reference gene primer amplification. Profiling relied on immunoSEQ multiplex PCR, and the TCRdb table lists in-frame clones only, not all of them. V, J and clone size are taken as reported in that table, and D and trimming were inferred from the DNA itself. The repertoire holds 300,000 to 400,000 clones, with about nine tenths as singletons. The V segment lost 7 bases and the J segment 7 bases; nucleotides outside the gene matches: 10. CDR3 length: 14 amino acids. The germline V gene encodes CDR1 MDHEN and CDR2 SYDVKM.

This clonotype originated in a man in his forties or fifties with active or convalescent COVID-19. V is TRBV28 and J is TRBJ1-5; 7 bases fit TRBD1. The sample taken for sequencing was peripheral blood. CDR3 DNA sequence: TGTGCCAGCAAGGGTGACAGGGTTGCACAGCCCCAGCATTTT. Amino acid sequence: CASKGDRVAQPQHF.